These 15 T cell receptor beta chains originate from one sample sequenced in a study of monozygotic twins with inflammatory bowel disease. TCRdb re-called the 5' RACE reads; one entry per CDR3 protein, DNA not given. The listing contains 400,000 to 500,000 distinct CDR3 sequences. Sequencing was done on a sample of blood. Receptors were obtained from a human donor with ulcerative colitis or Crohn's disease, or a healthy co-twin of an affected twin (not recorded which).

The V and J genes are TRBV29-1 and TRBJ1-3. The CDR3 has 14 amino acids. Germline CDR1 is SQVTM and CDR2 is ANQGSEA. The CDR3 loop reads CSVASGFGGNTIYF.

The V and J genes are TRBV5-1 and TRBJ2-6; lacking DNA, the TRBD1 call made by TCRdb goes unchecked. The CDR3 contains 16 residues. Germline loops: CDR1 SGHRS, CDR2 YFSETQ. CDR3 loop: CASSAPSGSGANVLTF.

This chain connects TRBV29-1 to TRBJ2-3. Germline V gene data show CDR1 as SQVTM and CDR2 as ANQGSEA. The length of the CDR3 is 13 residues. CDR3 sequence reads: CSVEVLVTDTQYF.

The gene calls are TRBV28 and TRBJ2-1; lacking DNA, the TRBD2 call made by TCRdb goes unchecked. The CDR3 extends over 18 amino acids. Germline-derived CDR1 and CDR2 are MDHEN and SYDVKM. This chain's CDR3 is CASSSQLTSGSIDTEQFF.

The chain recombines TRBV4-3 with TRBJ1-2; TCRdb returns TRBD1, unconfirmable since there is no DNA. CDR3 length: 15 residues. CDR1 and CDR2 (germline): LGHNA, YSLEER. The CDR3 is CASSQDLQGVGGYTF.

The chain employs TRBV14 and TRBJ1-2. This CDR3 has 13 amino acids. Germline V gene sequence: CDR1 SGHDN, CDR2 FVKESK. CDR3 sequence reads: CASSQEFKRGYTF.

J is TRBJ2-2 and V is TRBV28. CDR1 is MDHEN, CDR2 SYDVKM, per germline. This CDR3 spans 17 amino acids. CDR3 protein: CASKIPSGVTNTGELFF.

The J gene is TRBJ2-1, the V gene TRBV5-1; the TCRdb call, TRBD1, lacks DNA for checking. The CDR3 loop spans 17 amino acids. Germline V gene sequence: CDR1 SGHRS, CDR2 YFSETQ. CDR3 protein: CASSPRGPETGFNEQFF.

This chain joins TRBV6-1 and TRBJ1-1; as DNA is missing, the TRBD1 call by TCRdb cannot be tested. This CDR3 region has 17 residues. The germline gives CDR1 MNHNS, CDR2 SASEGT. The CDR3 region is CASSRPGTGGGLAEAFF.

The chain recombines TRBV7-8 with TRBJ2-7; TCRdb selects TRBD2, and the lack of DNA leaves this call unchecked. CDR1 is SGHVS, CDR2 FQNEAQ, per germline. The length of the CDR3 is 13 residues. The CDR3 loop reads CASSRGLSYEQYF. Complete variable domain (other parts from reference TRBV7-8 and TRBJ2-7): GAGVSQSPRYKVAKRGQDVALRCDPISGHVSLFWYQQALGQGPEFLTYFQNEAQLDKSGLPSDRFFAERPEGSVSTLKIQRTQQEDSAVYLCASSRGLSYEQYFGPGTRLTVT.

The CDR3 is CASRQDLHSPLYEQYF. V is TRBV6-1 and J is TRBJ2-7; the D call of TRBD1 rests on TCRdb alone, since no DNA is present to check it. Germline CDR1 and CDR2: MNHNS and SASEGT. The CDR3 totals 16 residues.

The rearrangement links TRBV28 to TRBJ2-2. Germline CDR1 MDHEN, CDR2 SYDVKM. The CDR3 sequence is 13 residues long. This CDR3 reads CASWRRNTGELFF.

V usage is TRBV2 and J usage is TRBJ1-5. The CDR3 length is 15 residues. Germline CDR1 reads SNHLY; CDR2 reads FYNNEI. CDR3: CASSARSYSNQPQHF.

J is TRBJ2-3 and V is TRBV2; the D gene TCRdb calls, TRBD2, cannot be checked with no DNA. Per germline, CDR1 SNHLY and CDR2 FYNNEI. This CDR3 is built from 17 residues. The CDR3 protein is CASSELGGLAGGDTQYF.

The V call is TRBV7-2, the J call TRBJ1-6. The germline CDR1 and CDR2 sequences are SGHTA and FQGNSA. The CDR3 extends over 15 amino acids. This chain's CDR3 is CASSPFERYNSPLHF.